The T cell receptor (beta chain) under discussion was sequenced for a study of shared clonotypes between healthy human individuals. Study findings and constraints: Clonotypes that were shared across a few donors made up about 5.1% of naive CD4 clonotypes.

The CDR3 spans 14 residues. Trimming removed 2 bases from V and 0 bases from J, with 9 bases in between. Using immunoSEQ multiplex PCR, the repertoire was profiled, and TCRdb retains in-frame clones only, with some absent. The data hold 2.5 million or so clones, with around 90% observed a single time. As to this clone: Antigen specificity is unknown.

The clonotype was recovered from a man younger than 30 in good health. The specimen was naive CD4+ T cells sorted from blood. Indicated subset: CD45RA+ positively selected. The V gene is TRBV5-7, the J gene TRBJ2-7, with D possibly TRBD2 on 6 matching bases. TRBV5-7 is flagged as an ORF with uncertain function. The DNA for the CDR3 is TGTGCCAGCAGCTTCGGGAGCACCTCCTACGAGCAGTACTTC. Its protein product is CASSFGSTSYEQYF.